This T cell receptor (beta chain) came from a study of OX40 agonist ivuxolimab in advanced cancers. Study summary: Patients received intravenous ivuxolimab every 2 weeks at 0.01 to 10 mg/kg.

Autoimmune disease history or systemic immunosuppression led to patient exclusion. The V end was cut by 3 bases, the J end by 2 bases, with 3 bases between. CDR1 and CDR2 from the germline V gene are SGHDT and YYEEEE. This CDR3 is built from 11 residues. General study findings and limits: CD8+ T cells were the subset that, on average, had more expanded clones than CD4+.

Libraries were prepared by immunoSEQ multiplex PCR; TCRdb keeps only in-frame clonotypes and omits some of them. The repertoire consists of 65,000 to 80,000 clones, with approximately 83% occurring once and the leading ten covering about 1.9%. With regard to this clone: What it binds is unknown.

The specimen was CD4+ or CD8+ T cells sorted from blood, collected in a trial of the OX40 agonist ivuxolimab. The receptor comes from an adult with an advanced solid tumor such as melanoma, head and neck, liver or kidney cancer. The chain joins TRBV5-6 to TRBJ2-7; D gene ambiguous. The CDR3 is CASSSTYEQYF. The CDR3 DNA is TGTGCCAGCAGCTCTACCTACGAGCAGTACTTC.